This T cell receptor beta chain was recorded in a study of immune evolution from preneoplasia to lung adenocarcinoma. The protocol was immunoSEQ multiplex PCR, while the TCRdb copy is restricted to in-frame clones and leaves out a portion. The sample carries approximately 11,000 clones, around four fifths recorded once. A remark on this clone: Its antigen is as yet unknown.

Study observations and caveats: KRAS-mutant nodules had the highest T cell clonality.

Nucleic acids came from premalignant or tumor cells enriched by macro-dissection. The CDR3 loop spans 13 amino acids. Germline CDR1 and CDR2: SNHLY and FYNNEI. Trimming left V 7 bases short and J 2 bases short, with 9 bases between. This TCR derives from a person aged 65-85 years with lung adenocarcinoma. The sample consisted of FFPE minimally invasive lung adenocarcinoma tissue. V usage is TRBV2 and J usage is TRBJ1-5; D possibly corresponds to TRBD1 (5 bases). The DNA of the CDR3 is TGTGCCAGCACAGGGTACGGCAATCAGCCCCAGCATTTT. This sequence encodes CASTGYGNQPQHF. The full variable domain, completed using reference TRBV2 and TRBJ1-5, is EPEVTQTPSHQVTQMGQEVILRCVPISNHLYFYWYRQILGQKVEFLVSFYNNEISEKSEIFDDQFSVERPDGSNFTLKIRSTKLEDSAMYFCASTGYGNQPQHFGDGTRLSIL.